This T cell receptor (beta chain) was sequenced in a study of T cell responses to AZD1222 COVID-19 vaccine. For the study at large: Second-dose intervals of approximately 4 or approximately 12 weeks were pooled.

Broader study findings: Just a handful of people given AZD1222 tested seropositive at baseline. At 160-218 and 743-854, vaccine-associated CD4 TCRs were dominant, and they spanned spike.

As concerns this clone: Its matching antigen is unknown.

Sequenced by immunoSEQ multiplex PCR; TCRdb stores in-frame clones only, minus some. Here the sample spans some 80,000 clones, 75% to 90% being singletons. Trimming removed 2 bases at V and 6 bases at J, with 8 bases between. The germline CDR1 and CDR2 sequences are MDHEN and SYDVKM. This CDR3 region has 12 residues. The chain recombines TRBV28 with TRBJ2-7; D is unclear. This specimen was peripheral blood, taken on day 0 of AZD1222 vaccination. The TCR comes from an adult in good health. The CDR3 DNA follows: TGTGCCAGCAGTTTAAGGTGGTCCGAGCAGTACTTC. The encoded protein is CASSLRWSEQYF. Full variable domain (remainder filled in from reference TRBV28 and TRBJ2-7): DVKVTQSSRYLVKRTGEKVFLECVQDMDHENMFWYRQDPGLGLRLIYFSYDVKMKEKGDIPEGYSVSREKKERFSLILESASTNQTSMYLCASSLRWSEQYFGPGTRLTVT.